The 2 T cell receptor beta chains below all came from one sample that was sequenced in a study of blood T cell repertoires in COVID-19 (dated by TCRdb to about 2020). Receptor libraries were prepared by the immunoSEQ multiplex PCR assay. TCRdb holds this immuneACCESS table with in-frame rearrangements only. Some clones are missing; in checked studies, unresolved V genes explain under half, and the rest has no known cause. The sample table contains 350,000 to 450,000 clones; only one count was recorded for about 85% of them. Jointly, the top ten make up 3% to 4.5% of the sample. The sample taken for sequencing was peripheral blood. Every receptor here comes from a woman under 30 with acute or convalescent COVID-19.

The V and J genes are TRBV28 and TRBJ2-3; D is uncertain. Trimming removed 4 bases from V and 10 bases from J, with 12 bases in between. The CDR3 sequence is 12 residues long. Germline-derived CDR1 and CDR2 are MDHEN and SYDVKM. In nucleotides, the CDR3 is TGTGCCAGCAGTTCGTGGTCTACGGCGCAGTATTTT. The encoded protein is CASSSWSTAQYF.

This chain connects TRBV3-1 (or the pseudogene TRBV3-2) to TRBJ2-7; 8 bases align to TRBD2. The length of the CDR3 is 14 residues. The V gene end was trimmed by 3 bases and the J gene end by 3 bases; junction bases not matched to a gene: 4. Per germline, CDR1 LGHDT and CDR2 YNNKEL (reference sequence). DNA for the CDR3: TGTGCCAGCAGCCATGGGACTAGGGACTACGAGCAGTACTTC. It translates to CASSHGTRDYEQYF.